This note documents a single T cell receptor (beta chain) sequence. The data were taken from a study of CD8 T cells in Susac syndrome. RNA was extracted with the RNeasy kit, and a quantity of roughly 0.5 to 1 ug was reverse transcribed using random hexamers. Across 54 Vbeta and 13 Jbeta, immunoSEQ multiplex PCR amplified TCR beta CDR3. In TCRdb, the immunoSEQ multiplex PCR reads were re-called with MiXCR into one record per CDR3 protein. The sample has about 130,000 distinct CDR3 sequences, more than 75% seen once. This CDR3 contains 12 residues. V shed 4 bases and J shed 5 bases, with 8 bases lying between them. Germline V gene data show CDR1 as SEHNR and CDR2 as FQNEAQ (reference sequence). The T cells that were sequenced for TCR beta were CD8+ and CD4+ cells from blood.

Sequences were obtained from CD8+ T cells from PBMCs. The chain recombines TRBV7-9 with TRBJ2-5; possible D gene TRBD2, 6 bases. This sequence originates from a human donor with multiple sclerosis. The CDR3 sequence is CASSSAGETQYF. The CDR3 bases are TGTGCCAGCAGCTCCGCGGGGGAGACCCAGTACTTC.